A selection of T cell receptor beta chains follows, all from one sample in a study of T-cell reconstitution after alpha-beta-depleted transplantation in children. TCRdb redid the calling of the PCR reads with MiXCR, one entry per CDR3 protein. The data hold around 960,000 distinct CDR3 sequences, with around 30% observed a single time. Sequencing used PBMCs, mostly from graft donor cells, obtained 360 days after TCRalphabeta/CD19-depleted stem cell transplant. These receptors came from a boy in the first two years of life who had a stem cell transplant for SCID, so the T cells may come from the graft donor. Each CDR3 is given without its conserved first and last residue. Each record gives: J gene, V gene, clone size, CDR3 length, D gene, CDR3 protein. D genes are given only for firm matches. The listing skips clone size in some rows; elsewhere it reads once, few, many or a size class.

j_call: TRBJ1-4
v_call: TRBV25-1
clone_size: NA
cdr3_length: 13
d_call: TRBD1
cdr3_aa: ASSEGGQGSEKLF

j_call: TRBJ2-7
v_call: TRBV2
clone_size: NA
cdr3_length: 12
d_call: NA
cdr3_aa: ASSVTPRTYEQY

j_call: TRBJ1-1
v_call: TRBV5-1
clone_size: many
cdr3_length: 12
d_call: TRBD1
cdr3_aa: ASSPGQGVTEAF

j_call: TRBJ2-5
v_call: TRBV5-1
clone_size: NA
cdr3_length: 13
d_call: TRBD2
cdr3_aa: ASSPDGLATETQY

j_call: TRBJ1-5
v_call: TRBV6-2/TRBV6-3
clone_size: few
cdr3_length: 14
d_call: NA
cdr3_aa: ASSYNRAMGNQPQH

j_call: TRBJ2-1
v_call: TRBV27
clone_size: NA
cdr3_length: 14
d_call: TRBD2
cdr3_aa: ASSWKLAGTYNEQF

j_call: TRBJ1-6
v_call: TRBV5-1
clone_size: NA
cdr3_length: 13
d_call: NA
cdr3_aa: ASSHQATSNSPLH

j_call: TRBJ2-3
v_call: TRBV2
clone_size: few
cdr3_length: 17
d_call: TRBD2
cdr3_aa: ASRLSGRDGLAGTDTQY

j_call: TRBJ2-3
v_call: TRBV7-9
clone_size: NA
cdr3_length: 11
d_call: NA
cdr3_aa: ASSFKVMDTQY

j_call: TRBJ2-5
v_call: TRBV11-2
clone_size: few
cdr3_length: 12
d_call: NA
cdr3_aa: ASSLLGPQETQY

j_call: TRBJ1-2
v_call: TRBV12-3/TRBV12-4
clone_size: NA
cdr3_length: 12
d_call: NA
cdr3_aa: ASSTAPRGYGYT

j_call: TRBJ1-1
v_call: TRBV5-1
clone_size: few
cdr3_length: 14
d_call: TRBD1
cdr3_aa: ASSSTGQGRNTEAF

j_call: TRBJ2-5
v_call: TRBV6-5
clone_size: few
cdr3_length: 14
d_call: TRBD2
cdr3_aa: ASSYSASGGIETQY

j_call: TRBJ2-7
v_call: TRBV5-5
clone_size: few
cdr3_length: 13
d_call: NA
cdr3_aa: ASSGWGVGPYEQY

j_call: TRBJ2-1
v_call: TRBV5-5
clone_size: NA
cdr3_length: 10
d_call: TRBD1
cdr3_aa: ASSLRQGGQF

j_call: TRBJ2-7
v_call: TRBV6-1
clone_size: NA
cdr3_length: 13
d_call: NA
cdr3_aa: ASRFEGGPSYEQY

j_call: TRBJ2-7
v_call: TRBV4-1
clone_size: few
cdr3_length: 14
d_call: TRBD1
cdr3_aa: ASSPSTGEAPYEQY

j_call: TRBJ2-5
v_call: TRBV5-1
clone_size: few
cdr3_length: 10
d_call: NA
cdr3_aa: ASSLGGEAQY

j_call: TRBJ2-2
v_call: TRBV12-3/TRBV12-4
clone_size: few
cdr3_length: 10
d_call: NA
cdr3_aa: ASSFRSGRLF

j_call: TRBJ2-5
v_call: TRBV12-3/TRBV12-4
clone_size: NA
cdr3_length: 13
d_call: TRBD2
cdr3_aa: ASSPGTSVQETQY

j_call: TRBJ2-5
v_call: TRBV6-2/TRBV6-3
clone_size: NA
cdr3_length: 14
d_call: TRBD2
cdr3_aa: ASSHELGTREETQY

j_call: TRBJ2-7
v_call: TRBV5-1
clone_size: NA
cdr3_length: 11
d_call: TRBD1
cdr3_aa: ASSSGQGDEQY

j_call: TRBJ2-2
v_call: TRBV5-5
clone_size: NA
cdr3_length: 14
d_call: TRBD2
cdr3_aa: ASSPRGTSFTGELF

j_call: TRBJ1-6
v_call: TRBV6-1
clone_size: NA
cdr3_length: 12
d_call: NA
cdr3_aa: ASNIGAVNSPLH

j_call: TRBJ1-1
v_call: TRBV5-1
clone_size: few
cdr3_length: 13
d_call: NA
cdr3_aa: ASSAPETPNTEAF

j_call: TRBJ1-5
v_call: TRBV12-3/TRBV12-4
clone_size: NA
cdr3_length: 13
d_call: NA
cdr3_aa: ASRLGRQGDQPQH

j_call: TRBJ2-1
v_call: TRBV7-3
clone_size: NA
cdr3_length: 13
d_call: TRBD2
cdr3_aa: ASSSRGGARNEQF

j_call: TRBJ2-1
v_call: TRBV9
clone_size: NA
cdr3_length: 14
d_call: TRBD2
cdr3_aa: ASSVGSLAVYNEQF

j_call: TRBJ2-5
v_call: TRBV20-1
clone_size: NA
cdr3_length: 11
d_call: NA
cdr3_aa: SARVRGQETQY

j_call: TRBJ2-1
v_call: TRBV24-1
clone_size: few
cdr3_length: 13
d_call: TRBD1
cdr3_aa: ATSDKQGADNEQF

j_call: TRBJ2-7
v_call: TRBV5-6
clone_size: few
cdr3_length: 12
d_call: NA
cdr3_aa: ASSPTTISYEQY

j_call: TRBJ2-5
v_call: TRBV12-3/TRBV12-4
clone_size: once
cdr3_length: 12
d_call: NA
cdr3_aa: ASSSSRYQETQY

j_call: TRBJ1-4
v_call: TRBV4-3
clone_size: NA
cdr3_length: 12
d_call: NA
cdr3_aa: ASSQDADGEKLF

j_call: TRBJ2-7
v_call: TRBV5-1
clone_size: few
cdr3_length: 9
d_call: TRBD1
cdr3_aa: ASSEDREQY

j_call: TRBJ2-2
v_call: TRBV15
clone_size: NA
cdr3_length: 13
d_call: NA
cdr3_aa: ASRAGDPVSGELF

j_call: TRBJ1-1
v_call: TRBV5-1
clone_size: NA
cdr3_length: 15
d_call: NA
cdr3_aa: ASSFNVGRGPNTEAF

j_call: TRBJ2-3
v_call: TRBV18
clone_size: NA
cdr3_length: 12
d_call: NA
cdr3_aa: ASSPGDGSYTQY

j_call: TRBJ2-1
v_call: TRBV19
clone_size: many
cdr3_length: 12
d_call: TRBD2
cdr3_aa: ASSGLAGYNEQF

j_call: TRBJ2-2
v_call: TRBV29-1
clone_size: NA
cdr3_length: 11
d_call: TRBD2
cdr3_aa: SGSGENTGELF

j_call: TRBJ2-1
v_call: TRBV30
clone_size: NA
cdr3_length: 12
d_call: NA
cdr3_aa: AWTGGASYNEQF

j_call: TRBJ2-1
v_call: TRBV9
clone_size: NA
cdr3_length: 11
d_call: NA
cdr3_aa: ASSPDLGNEQF

j_call: TRBJ2-1
v_call: TRBV20-1
clone_size: once
cdr3_length: 14
d_call: NA
cdr3_aa: SARDVVASSYNEQF

j_call: TRBJ2-2
v_call: TRBV15
clone_size: few
cdr3_length: 10
d_call: NA
cdr3_aa: ATSSTSGELF

j_call: TRBJ2-3
v_call: TRBV7-2
clone_size: NA
cdr3_length: 12
d_call: NA
cdr3_aa: ASSLELVADTQY

j_call: TRBJ2-7
v_call: TRBV25-1
clone_size: NA
cdr3_length: 13
d_call: TRBD2
cdr3_aa: ASGWWASGTYEQY

j_call: TRBJ2-2
v_call: TRBV5-1
clone_size: many
cdr3_length: 13
d_call: NA
cdr3_aa: ASSLPGANTGELF

j_call: TRBJ1-1
v_call: TRBV20-1
clone_size: many
cdr3_length: 11
d_call: TRBD1
cdr3_aa: SARGDRVTEAF

j_call: TRBJ2-3
v_call: TRBV20-1
clone_size: few
cdr3_length: 12
d_call: NA
cdr3_aa: SARPVASGDTQY

j_call: TRBJ2-7
v_call: TRBV20-1
clone_size: few
cdr3_length: 12
d_call: NA
cdr3_aa: SASPDSAYYEQY

j_call: TRBJ1-1
v_call: TRBV29-1
clone_size: NA
cdr3_length: 11
d_call: TRBD1
cdr3_aa: SVDPQGLAEAF

j_call: TRBJ2-2
v_call: TRBV5-1
clone_size: few
cdr3_length: 13
d_call: NA
cdr3_aa: ASSSGGRDTGELF

j_call: TRBJ1-1
v_call: TRBV5-1
clone_size: NA
cdr3_length: 14
d_call: TRBD1
cdr3_aa: ASSSHTGAANTEAF